This T cell receptor (beta chain) was identified in a study of T-cell reconstitution after alpha-beta-depleted transplantation in children (dated by TCRdb to 2016 to 2017). Looking at the study overall: The study quantitatively tracked T-cell immune reconstitution after TCRalphabeta/CD19-depleted allogeneic hematopoietic cell transplantation in children using TCR repertoire profiling.

About this clonotype: Its antigen is unknown. No per-base quality is available; no much larger clone lies one base away.

The library was produced with PCR. Sequencing was performed on an Illumina HiSeq 2500. TCR library preparation used molecular barcoding, with unique molecular identifiers applied to normalize quantification of the TCRbeta repertoire. Starting from the raw public reads, TCRdb applied fastp trimming at Q25, assembled clones with MiXCR and retained in-frame beta chains. Here each entry gathers all rows of one CDR3 protein and keeps the most common genes and DNA. The sample table contains hundreds of thousands of distinct CDR3 sequences; only one count was recorded for roughly 15% of them. 1.1% of the sample lies in the top ten. The trim is 2 bases for V and 3 bases for J, with a gap of 20 bases between the germline ends. There are 17 amino acids in the CDR3, from cysteine to phenylalanine inclusive. Only CDR3 DNA is held: 51 bases, read in frame from base 1. CDR1 MNHEY and CDR2 SVGEGT were looked up in the germline V gene.

The TCR originated in a human donor who donated a stem cell graft to a child with acute myeloid leukemia. The V and J segments used are TRBV6-2 or TRBV6-3 and TRBJ2-7, with the D gene not confidently named. Sequences were derived from PBMCs from the stem cell graft donor, sampled from the stem cell graft. CDR3 reads: CASSYSTNGVLFYEQYF. In nucleotides, the sequence is TGTGCCAGCAGTTACAGTACAAACGGAGTCCTTTTCTACGAGCAGTACTTC.